This entry is about one T cell receptor (beta chain). Produced via immunoSEQ multiplex PCR; TCRdb's table is partial and in-frame only. The repertoire holds about 300,000 clones, with approximately 86% as singletons. Losses at the gene ends were 4 bases for V and 1 base for J; bases not matched to a gene: 6. Germline V CDR1 and CDR2: MGHDK, SYGVNS. CDR3 length: 15 residues. The participants were between roughly 18 and 100 years old and came from some 23 US areas. Donors were grouped by their self-reported clinical history. These data belong to a study of blood T cell repertoires in COVID-19. Input material: PBMCs or T cells enriched from blood (not recorded which). The sequence derives from a young woman who had recovered from COVID-19. The chain couples TRBV25-1 to TRBJ1-1, with 7 bases that match TRBD1. The CDR3 reads CASSVTGAWNTEAFF. Written as DNA, the CDR3 is TGTGCCAGCAGTGTAACAGGGGCTTGGAACACTGAAGCTTTCTTT.